The source of this TCR beta chain is a study of CD8+ T cells in alopecia areata (dated by TCRdb to 2017 to 2018). With respect to the entire study: The treated patients took part in an open-label pilot trial in which moderate-to-severe alopecia areata was treated with oral tofacitinib at 5 to 10 mg twice daily. Tofacitinib was administered for 6 to 18 months, and 6 months of follow-up off drug were then conducted to assess delayed response and recurrence. The SALT score, which quantifies the percentage of affected scalp surface area, was used to measure disease severity in treated patients. To study T cell clonal expansion in alopecia areata, the researchers applied high-throughput TCRbeta sequencing to both the C3H/HeJ mouse model and human patients. Scalp tissue and sorted CD4+ and CD8+ peripheral blood T cells from patchy and totalis/universalis alopecia areata patients and from healthy controls were covered by human TCRbeta sequencing. Biopsies were taken from tofacitinib-treated patients at baseline and again at 4 and 24 weeks into treatment, and several of those patients also had a later scalp biopsy. Clonality in the scalp was compared among normal scalp (n=4), patchy alopecia areata scalp (n=8), and alopecia totalis/universalis scalp (n=8). RNA came from the PAXgene miRNA kit for fixed scalp, the miRNeasy kit for PBMCs, and the RNeasy kit for mouse skin. immunoSEQ multiplex PCR using 35 Vbeta forward primers and 13 Jbeta reverse primers was used to amplify TCRbeta CDR3 regions. Study-wide findings and limitations: Unlike mouse skin, where gammadelta T cells dominate, normal human skin contains resident alphabeta T cells that get sequenced too, which complicates analysis of the scalp TCR repertoire. Many expanded lesional clones were found to persist in scalp and blood during tofacitinib treatment, and relapse after treatment cessation may be partly explained by this persistence. Shared TCR sequences between patients were less evident than in mice, which may be partly attributable to HLA diversity in the patient population. Because the treated cohort was small and had only one nonresponder, larger studies are needed to examine links between baseline CD8+ expansion and response. Compared with normal scalp, lesional scalp, particularly in alopecia totalis/universalis, had higher clonality and more expanded CD8+ clones, which suggests antigenic drive. Tofacitinib significantly lowered scalp clonality and the number of expanded CD8+ clones among the top 100 scalp clones.

The treatment or condition label corresponds to: oral pan-JAK inhibitor, 5-10 mg twice daily. Peripheral blood and lesional scalp punch biopsies were obtained from patients with alopecia areata. PBMCs were separated by density centrifugation and stained for CD3, CD4 and CD8, after which CD4+ and CD8+ T cells were sorted on a FACSAria. A distance of 14 bases separates the germline ends of V and J, which lose 5 bases and 1 base respectively. Sequences LNHNV (CDR1) and YYDKDF (CDR2) are obtained from the germline V gene (reference sequence). The CDR3, cysteine through phenylalanine, is 15 amino acids long. The sequence is cut down to CDR3 DNA, 45 bases in frame from base 1. With respect to this clone: Which antigen it targets is not known. No per-base quality is available; no much larger clone lies one base away.

Library generation was performed with the immunoSEQ multiplex PCR assay. RNA was extracted from all samples and reverse transcribed into cDNA as template for TCR sequencing. SuperScript III was used to make first-strand cDNA, primed with a 2:1 mix of oligo-dT and random hexamers. A synthetic immune receptor repertoire was used to measure amplification bias, and any remaining bias was corrected computationally. Per the original workflow: After raw reads were preprocessed to remove errors, the CDR3 was defined following IMGT conventions as running from the conserved cysteine to phenylalanine. Clonality was computed as 1 minus the Shannon entropy, with the entropy normalized by log2 of the number of productive unique TCRs. Whether each scalp clone was CD4 or CD8 was inferred by checking scalp TCRbeta sequences against the CD4 and CD8 repertoires from sorted blood. TCRdb retrieved this table from immuneACCESS and kept in-frame rearrangements only. Not all clones are present; in checked studies, unresolved V genes account for under half, and no reason is known for the remainder. V, J and clone size reflect that table, while D and trimming were determined from the DNA. This sample holds a few hundred thousand clones; roughly two fifths were observed only once. The top ten hold just under 0.5% of the sample.

This material consisted of CD4+ T cells sorted from blood, taken between weeks 30 and 35, from a patient treated with tofacitinib. The chain employs TRBV15 and TRBJ1-2; the D gene is unclear. The receptor was isolated from a human donor with alopecia areata. The CDR3 loop reads CATSRTVADNYGYTF. The sequence in DNA is TGTGCCACCAGCCGGACGGTGGCGGATAACTATGGCTACACCTTC.